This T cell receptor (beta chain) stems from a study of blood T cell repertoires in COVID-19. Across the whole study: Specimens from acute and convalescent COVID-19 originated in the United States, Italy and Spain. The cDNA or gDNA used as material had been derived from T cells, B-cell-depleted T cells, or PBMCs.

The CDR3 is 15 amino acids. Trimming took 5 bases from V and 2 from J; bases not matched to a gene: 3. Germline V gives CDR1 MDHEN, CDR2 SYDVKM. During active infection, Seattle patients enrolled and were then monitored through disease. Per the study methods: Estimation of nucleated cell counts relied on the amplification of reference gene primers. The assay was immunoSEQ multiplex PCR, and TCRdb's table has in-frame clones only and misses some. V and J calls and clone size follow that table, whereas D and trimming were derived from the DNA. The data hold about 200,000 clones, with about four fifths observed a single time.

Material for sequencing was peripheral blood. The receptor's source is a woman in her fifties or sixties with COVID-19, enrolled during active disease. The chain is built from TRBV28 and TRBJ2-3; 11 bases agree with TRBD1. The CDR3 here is CASSRTGGSTDTQYF. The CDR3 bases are TGTGCCAGCAGTCGGACAGGGGGCTCCACAGATACGCAGTATTTT.